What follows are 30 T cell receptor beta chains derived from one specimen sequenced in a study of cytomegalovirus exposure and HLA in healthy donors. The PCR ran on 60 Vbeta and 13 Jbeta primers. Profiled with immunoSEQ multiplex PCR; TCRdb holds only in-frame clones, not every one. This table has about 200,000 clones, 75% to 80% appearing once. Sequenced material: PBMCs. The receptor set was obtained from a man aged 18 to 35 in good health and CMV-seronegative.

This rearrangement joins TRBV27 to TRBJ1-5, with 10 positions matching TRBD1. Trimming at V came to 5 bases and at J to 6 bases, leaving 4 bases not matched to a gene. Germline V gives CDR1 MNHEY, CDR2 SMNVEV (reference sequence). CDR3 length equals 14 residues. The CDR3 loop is CASSPTGGIQPQHF. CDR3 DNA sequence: TGTGCCAGCAGTCCGACAGGGGGCATTCAGCCCCAGCATTTT.

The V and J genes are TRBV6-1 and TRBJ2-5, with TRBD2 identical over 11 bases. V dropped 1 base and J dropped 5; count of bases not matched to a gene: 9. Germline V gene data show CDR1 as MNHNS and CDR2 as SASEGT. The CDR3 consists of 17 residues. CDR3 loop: CASSEVTSGSYGETQYF. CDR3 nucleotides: TGTGCCAGCAGTGAAGTAACTAGCGGGAGTTATGGTGAGACCCAGTACTTC.

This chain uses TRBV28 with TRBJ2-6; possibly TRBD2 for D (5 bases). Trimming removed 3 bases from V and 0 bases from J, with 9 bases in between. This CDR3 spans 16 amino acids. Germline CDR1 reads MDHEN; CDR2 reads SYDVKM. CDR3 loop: CASSFGTSSGANVLTF. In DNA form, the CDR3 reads TGTGCCAGCAGTTTCGGAACTAGCTCTGGGGCCAACGTCCTGACTTTC. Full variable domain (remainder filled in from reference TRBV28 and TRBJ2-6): DVKVTQSSRYLVKRTGEKVFLECVQDMDHENMFWYRQDPGLGLRLIYFSYDVKMKEKGDIPEGYSVSREKKERFSLILESASTNQTSMYLCASSFGTSSGANVLTFGAGSRLTVL.

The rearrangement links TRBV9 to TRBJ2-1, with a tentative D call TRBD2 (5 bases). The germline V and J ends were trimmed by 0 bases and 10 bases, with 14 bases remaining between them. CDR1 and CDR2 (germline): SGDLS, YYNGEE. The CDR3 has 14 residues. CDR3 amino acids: CASSVAWTYPEQFF. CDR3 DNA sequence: TGTGCCAGCAGCGTAGCTTGGACTTACCCGGAGCAGTTCTTC. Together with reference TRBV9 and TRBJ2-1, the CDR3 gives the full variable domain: DSGVTQTPKHLITATGQRVTLRCSPRSGDLSVYWYQQSLDQGLQFLIQYYNGEERAKGNILERFSAQQFPDLHSELNLSSLELGDSALYFCASSVAWTYPEQFFGPGTRLTVL.

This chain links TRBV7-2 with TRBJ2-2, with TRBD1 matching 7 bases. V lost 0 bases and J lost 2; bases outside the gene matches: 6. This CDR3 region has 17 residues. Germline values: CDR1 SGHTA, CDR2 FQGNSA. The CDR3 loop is CASSLAPGTANTGELFF. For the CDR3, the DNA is TGTGCCAGCAGCTTAGCGCCCGGGACAGCAAACACCGGGGAGCTGTTTTTT.

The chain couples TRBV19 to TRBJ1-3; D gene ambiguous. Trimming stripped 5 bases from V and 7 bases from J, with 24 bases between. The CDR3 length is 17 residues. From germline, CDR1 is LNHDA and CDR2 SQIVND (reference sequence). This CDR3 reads CASSPGLSQLWTNTIYF. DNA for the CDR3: TGTGCCAGTAGTCCGGGGTTATCACAGCTCTGGACCAACACCATATATTTT.

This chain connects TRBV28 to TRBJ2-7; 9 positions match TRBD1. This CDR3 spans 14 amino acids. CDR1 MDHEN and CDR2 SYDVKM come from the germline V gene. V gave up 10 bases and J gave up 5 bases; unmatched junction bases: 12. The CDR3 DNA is TGTGCCATCTGCCCCGGGACAGGGAGCGACGAGCAGTACTTC. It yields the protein CAICPGTGSDEQYF.

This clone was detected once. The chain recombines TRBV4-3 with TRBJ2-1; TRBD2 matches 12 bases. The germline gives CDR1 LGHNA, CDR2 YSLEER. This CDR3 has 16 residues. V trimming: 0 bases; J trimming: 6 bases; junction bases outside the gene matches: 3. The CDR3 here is CASSQDSSGGANEQFF. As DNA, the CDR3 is TGCGCCAGCAGCCAAGATTCTAGCGGGGGGGCCAATGAGCAGTTCTTC.

The CDR3 region has the DNA TGTGCCAGCAGACAAACTACGGGGTGGGACACCTTC. Amino acids: CASRQTTGWDTF. V gene TRBV5-6 combines with J gene TRBJ1-2; D unresolved. In germline, CDR1 is SGHDT, CDR2 YYEEEE. Trimming shortened V by 5 bases and J by 12 bases, and 17 bases separated the two germline ends. The CDR3 has 12 residues.

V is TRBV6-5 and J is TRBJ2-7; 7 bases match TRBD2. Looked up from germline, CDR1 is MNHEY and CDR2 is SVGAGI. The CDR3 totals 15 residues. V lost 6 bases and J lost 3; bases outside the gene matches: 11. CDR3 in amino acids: CASSLRGDGFYEQYF. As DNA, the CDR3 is TGTGCCAGCAGCCTACGGGGGGACGGATTCTACGAGCAGTACTTC.

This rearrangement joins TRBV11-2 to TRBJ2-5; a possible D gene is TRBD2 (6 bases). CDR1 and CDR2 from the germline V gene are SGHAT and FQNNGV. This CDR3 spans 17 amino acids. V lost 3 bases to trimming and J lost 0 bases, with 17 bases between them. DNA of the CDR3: TGTGCCAGCAGCTTCTCCCGGGACTGGGGGGACCAAGAGACCCAGTACTTC. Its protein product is CASSFSRDWGDQETQYF.

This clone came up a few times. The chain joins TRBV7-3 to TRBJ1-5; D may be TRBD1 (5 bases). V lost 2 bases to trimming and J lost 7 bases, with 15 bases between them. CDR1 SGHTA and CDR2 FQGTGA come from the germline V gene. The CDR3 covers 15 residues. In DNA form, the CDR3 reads TGTGCCAGCAGCTTAGAGCCCAGGGCCGCGCAGCCCCAGCATTTT. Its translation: CASSLEPRAAQPQHF.

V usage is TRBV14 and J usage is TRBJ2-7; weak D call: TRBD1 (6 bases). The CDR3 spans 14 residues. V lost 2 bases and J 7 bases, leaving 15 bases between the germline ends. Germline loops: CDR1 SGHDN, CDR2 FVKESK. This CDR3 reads CASSQSGTLVEQYF. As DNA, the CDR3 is TGTGCCAGCAGCCAATCAGGGACACTGGTGGAGCAGTACTTC.

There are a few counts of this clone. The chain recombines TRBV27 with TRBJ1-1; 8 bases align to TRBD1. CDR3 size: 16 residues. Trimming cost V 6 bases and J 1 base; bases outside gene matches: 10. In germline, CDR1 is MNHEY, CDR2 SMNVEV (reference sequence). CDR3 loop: CASSPSFGQGNTEAFF. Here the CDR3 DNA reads TGTGCCAGCAGCCCATCATTCGGACAGGGGAACACTGAAGCTTTCTTT.

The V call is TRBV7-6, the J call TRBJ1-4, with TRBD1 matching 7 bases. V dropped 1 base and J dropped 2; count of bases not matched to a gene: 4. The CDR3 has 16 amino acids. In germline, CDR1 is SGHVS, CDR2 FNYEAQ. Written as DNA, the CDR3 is TGTGCCAGCAGCTTAGTGCCGACAGGGACTAATGAAAAACTGTTTTTT. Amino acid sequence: CASSLVPTGTNEKLFF.

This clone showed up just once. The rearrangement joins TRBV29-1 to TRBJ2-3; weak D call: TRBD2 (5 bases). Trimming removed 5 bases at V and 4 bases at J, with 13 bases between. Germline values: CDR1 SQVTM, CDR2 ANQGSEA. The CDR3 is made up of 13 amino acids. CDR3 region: CSVLRVISDTQYF. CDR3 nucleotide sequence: TGCAGCGTTTTGCGGGTGATTTCAGATACGCAGTATTTT.

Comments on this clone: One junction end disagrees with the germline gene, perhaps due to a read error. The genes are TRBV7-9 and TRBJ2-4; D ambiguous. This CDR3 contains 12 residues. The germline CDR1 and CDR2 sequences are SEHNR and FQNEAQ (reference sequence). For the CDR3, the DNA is TGTTCCAGCAGCTTAGGAGAAAACATTCAGTACTTC. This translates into CSSSLGENIQYF. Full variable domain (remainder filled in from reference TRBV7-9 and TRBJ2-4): DTGVSQNPRHKITKRGQNVTFRCDPISEHNRLYWYRQTLGQGPEFLTYFQNEAQLEKSRLLSDRFSAERPKGSFSTLEIQRTEQGDSAMYLCSSSLGENIQYFGAGTRLSVL.

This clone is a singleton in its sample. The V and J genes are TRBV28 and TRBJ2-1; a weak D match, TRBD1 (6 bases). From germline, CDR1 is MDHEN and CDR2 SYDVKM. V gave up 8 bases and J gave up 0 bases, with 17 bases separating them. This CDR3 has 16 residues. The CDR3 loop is CASPDQGSSSYNEQFF. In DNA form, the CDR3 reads TGTGCCAGCCCCGATCAGGGGTCGAGCTCCTACAATGAGCAGTTCTTC.

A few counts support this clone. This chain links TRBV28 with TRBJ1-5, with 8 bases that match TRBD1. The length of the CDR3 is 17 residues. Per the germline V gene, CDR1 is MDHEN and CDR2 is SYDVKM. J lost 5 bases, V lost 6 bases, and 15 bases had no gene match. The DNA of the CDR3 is TGTGCCAGCAGCCTTTATCCCGGACAGGGAAGGGATCAGCCCCAGCATTTT. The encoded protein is CASSLYPGQGRDQPQHF.

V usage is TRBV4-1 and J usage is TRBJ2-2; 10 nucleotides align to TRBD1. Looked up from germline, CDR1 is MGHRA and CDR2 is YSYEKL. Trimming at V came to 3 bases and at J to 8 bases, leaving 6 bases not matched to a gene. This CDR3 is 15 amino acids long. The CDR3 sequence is CASSQSDRGLGELFF. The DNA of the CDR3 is TGCGCCAGCAGCCAGTCCGACAGGGGGCTAGGGGAGCTGTTTTTT.

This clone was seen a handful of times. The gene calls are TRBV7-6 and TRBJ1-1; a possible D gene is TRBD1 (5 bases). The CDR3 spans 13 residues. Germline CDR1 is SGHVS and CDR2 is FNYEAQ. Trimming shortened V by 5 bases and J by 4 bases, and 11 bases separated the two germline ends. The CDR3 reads CASSLGGGTEAFF. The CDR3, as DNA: TGTGCCAGCAGCCTGGGGGGGGGCACTGAAGCTTTCTTT.

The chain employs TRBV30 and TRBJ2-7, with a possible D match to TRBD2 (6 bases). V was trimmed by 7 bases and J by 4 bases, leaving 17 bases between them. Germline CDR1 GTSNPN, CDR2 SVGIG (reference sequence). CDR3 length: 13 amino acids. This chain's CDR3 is CAFFTRERYEQYF. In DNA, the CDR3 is TGTGCCTTCTTTACCCGGGAGCGGTACGAGCAGTACTTC.

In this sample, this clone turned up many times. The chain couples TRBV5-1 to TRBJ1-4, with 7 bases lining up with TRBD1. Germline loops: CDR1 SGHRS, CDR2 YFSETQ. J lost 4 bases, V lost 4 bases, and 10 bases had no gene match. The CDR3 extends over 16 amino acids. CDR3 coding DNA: TGCGCCAGCAGCCTCGGCACCGGGACAGTTAATGAAAAACTGTTTTTT. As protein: CASSLGTGTVNEKLFF.

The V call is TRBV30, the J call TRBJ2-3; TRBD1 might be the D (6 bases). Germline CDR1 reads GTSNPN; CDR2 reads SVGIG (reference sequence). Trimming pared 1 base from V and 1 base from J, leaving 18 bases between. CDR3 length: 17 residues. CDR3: CAWSDLKGVTGTDTQYF. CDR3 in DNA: TGTGCCTGGAGTGACCTCAAGGGGGTCACGGGCACAGATACGCAGTATTTT.

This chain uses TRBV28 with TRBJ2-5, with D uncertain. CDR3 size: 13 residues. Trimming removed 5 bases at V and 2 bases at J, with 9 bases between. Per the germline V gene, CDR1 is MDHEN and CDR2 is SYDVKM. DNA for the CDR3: TGTGCCAGCAGTCAGGTGGTGCAAGAGACCCAGTACTTC. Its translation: CASSQVVQETQYF.

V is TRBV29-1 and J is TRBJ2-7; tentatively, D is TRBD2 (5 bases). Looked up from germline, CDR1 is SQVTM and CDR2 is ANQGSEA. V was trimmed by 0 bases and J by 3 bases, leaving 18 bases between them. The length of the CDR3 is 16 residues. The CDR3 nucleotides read TGCAGCGTTGAAGATCCGGGAATGGGTACCGACTACGAGCAGTACTTC. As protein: CSVEDPGMGTDYEQYF.

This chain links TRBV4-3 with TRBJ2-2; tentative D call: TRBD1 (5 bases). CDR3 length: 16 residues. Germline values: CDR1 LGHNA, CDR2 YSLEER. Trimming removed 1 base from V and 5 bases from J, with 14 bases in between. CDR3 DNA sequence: TGCGCCAGCAGCCAAGGTTTAGGGGCCATAACCGGGGAGCTGTTTTTT. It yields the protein CASSQGLGAITGELFF.

In DNA form, the CDR3 reads TGTGCCAGCAGTGATCTACCGAGAGATACGCAGTATTTT. It yields the protein CASSDLPRDTQYF. The rearrangement links TRBV6-4 to TRBJ2-3; no firm D call. The germline V gene has CDR1 MRHNA and CDR2 SNTAGT. The CDR3 is 13 amino acids. Trimming shortened V by 3 bases and J by 5 bases, and 9 bases separated the two germline ends.

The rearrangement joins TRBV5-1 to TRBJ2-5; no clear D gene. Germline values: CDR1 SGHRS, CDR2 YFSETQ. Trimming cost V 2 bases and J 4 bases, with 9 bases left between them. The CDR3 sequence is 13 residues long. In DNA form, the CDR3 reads TGCGCCAGCAGCTTTTATTTTCGAGAGACCCAGTACTTC. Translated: CASSFYFRETQYF. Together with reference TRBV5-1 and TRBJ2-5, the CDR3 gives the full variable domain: KAGVTQTPRYLIKTRGQQVTLSCSPISGHRSVSWYQQTPGQGLQFLFEYFSETQRNKGNFPGRFSGRQFSNSRSEMNVSTLELGDSALYLCASSFYFRETQYFGPGTRLLVL.

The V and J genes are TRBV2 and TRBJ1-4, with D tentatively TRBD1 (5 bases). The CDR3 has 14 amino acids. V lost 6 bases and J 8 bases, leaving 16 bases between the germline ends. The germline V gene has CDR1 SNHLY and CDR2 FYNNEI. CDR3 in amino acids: CASRSSGWGEKLFF. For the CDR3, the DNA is TGTGCCAGCAGATCTTCAGGGTGGGGCGAAAAACTGTTTTTT.